This passage covers 30 T cell receptor beta chains from one sample sequenced in a study of blood T cell repertoires in COVID-19. Clones were sequenced by immunoSEQ multiplex PCR, and TCRdb holds only the in-frame ones, with some missing. The sample yields approximately 150,000 clones, around nine tenths seen once. The sequenced sample was peripheral blood. These receptors were obtained from a woman in her fifties or sixties with acute or convalescent COVID-19.

The gene calls are TRBV19 and TRBJ1-5; D remains ambiguous. CDR3 size: 12 residues. Germline V lookup: CDR1 LNHDA, CDR2 SQIVND (reference sequence). Trimming stripped 5 bases from V and 9 bases from J, with 11 bases between. This chain's CDR3 is CASSLVERPQHF. DNA for the CDR3: TGTGCCAGTAGTTTGGTGGAGAGGCCCCAGCATTTT.

This clone has a single count. The chain is built from TRBV3-1 (or the pseudogene TRBV3-2) and TRBJ2-2; D is unclear. CDR3 length equals 13 residues. CDR1 is LGHDT and CDR2 is YNNKEL in the germline V gene (reference sequence). The V gene lost 4 bases and the J gene lost 6 bases, with 9 bases spanning the gap. The DNA of the CDR3 is TGTGCCAGCAGCCTTGCAGGCCCCGGGGAGCTGTTTTTT. It codes for CASSLAGPGELFF.

The CDR3 spells CASSPWTPIALHF. DNA of the CDR3: TGTGCCAGTAGTCCTTGGACACCCATCGCCCTCCACTTT. The V and J genes are TRBV19 and TRBJ1-6; D might be TRBD1 (5 bases). This CDR3 has 13 amino acids. The V end was cut by 5 bases, the J end by 14 bases, with 16 bases between. Germline V gene sequence: CDR1 LNHDA, CDR2 SQIVND (reference sequence).

The chain carries TRBV6-5 and TRBJ1-5, with D possibly being TRBD1 (6 bases). V dropped 4 bases and J dropped 3 bases, with 10 bases sitting between them. The CDR3 runs 14 residues. Germline V gene sequence: CDR1 MNHEY, CDR2 SVGAGI. In DNA form, the CDR3 reads TGTGCCAGCAGTTTACAGGGCGCCAATCAGCCCCAGCATTTT. Translating it yields CASSLQGANQPQHF.

This clone appeared a single time. This chain joins TRBV10-2 and TRBJ2-3; TRBD2 matches 7 bases. Germline loops: CDR1 WSHSY, CDR2 SAAADI. The CDR3 totals 16 residues. V lost 3 bases, J lost 0 bases, and 6 bases stayed unmatched. For the CDR3, the DNA is TGCGCCAGCAGTGACCCTAGCGGAGCTAGCACAGATACGCAGTATTTT. This encodes CASSDPSGASTDTQYF.

This rearrangement joins TRBV2 to TRBJ2-1; 14 bases match TRBD2. Per the germline V gene, CDR1 is SNHLY and CDR2 is FYNNEI. The J segment lost 5 bases and the V segment lost 7 bases, leaving 10 bases of the junction unmatched. This CDR3 region has 17 residues. CDR3 sequence reads: CASTRTSGRTMNNEQFF. For the CDR3, the DNA is TGTGCCAGCACCCGGACTAGCGGGAGGACCATGAACAATGAGCAGTTCTTC.

The rearrangement links TRBV5-1 to TRBJ1-1; 8 nucleotides agree with TRBD1. The CDR3 contains 13 residues. CDR1 is SGHRS, CDR2 YFSETQ, per germline. J was trimmed by 5 bases and V by 4 bases; bases with no gene match: 4. The CDR3 loop is CASSPGQGTEAFF. CDR3 nucleotides: TGCGCCAGCAGCCCCGGACAGGGTACTGAAGCTTTCTTT.

Comments on this clone: An end of the junction does not agree with germline; a read error may underlie this. The chain combines TRBV3-1 (or the pseudogene TRBV3-2) with TRBJ2-1; 7 bases line up with TRBD2. The CDR3 extends over 12 amino acids. Per germline, CDR1 LGHDT and CDR2 YNNKEL (reference sequence). The CDR3 loop reads CASSQVAGEWVF. The CDR3 DNA reads as TGTGCCAGCAGCCAAGTGGCGGGGGAGTGGGTCTTC.

The chain uses TRBV5-6 and TRBJ1-4; 8 bases line up with TRBD1. This CDR3 has 13 amino acids. CDR1 is SGHDT and CDR2 is YYEEEE in the germline V gene. V trimming: 3 bases; J trimming: 13 bases; junction bases outside the gene matches: 8. The CDR3 spells CASSWGQVGGLFF. DNA for the CDR3: TGTGCCAGCAGCTGGGGACAGGTAGGCGGACTGTTTTTT.

This clone was picked up a small number of times. The rearrangement joins TRBV9 to TRBJ2-2, with a weak D call TRBD2 (6 bases). Trimming stripped 0 bases from V and 6 bases from J, with 12 bases between. Germline CDR1 SGDLS, CDR2 YYNGEE. This CDR3 comprises 15 residues. The CDR3 protein is CASSVVGEVSGELFF. CDR3 bases: TGTGCCAGCAGCGTAGTGGGGGAGGTGTCCGGGGAGCTGTTTTTT.

V and J are TRBV10-2 and TRBJ1-3; 7 bases are shared with TRBD1. Per the germline V gene, CDR1 is WSHSY and CDR2 is SAAADI. The CDR3 is 13 amino acids. J lost 2 bases, V lost 6 bases, and 1 base had no gene match. CDR3: CASRQGAGNTIYF. The CDR3 DNA follows: TGCGCCAGCAGGCAGGGGGCTGGAAACACCATATATTTT.

The CDR3 DNA sequence: TGCGCCAGCAGTACCCTAGCGGGGGACTCCTACGAGCAGTACTTC. It encodes CASSTLAGDSYEQYF. The J gene is TRBJ2-7, the V gene TRBV10-2, with 10 bases identical to TRBD2. The CDR3 is made up of 15 amino acids. After removal of 5 bases from V and 0 bases from J, the junction contained 4 bases not matched to a gene. Germline V gives CDR1 WSHSY, CDR2 SAAADI.

The chain links TRBV29-1 to TRBJ1-1; D unclear. This CDR3 region has 15 residues. V was clipped by 6 bases and J by 2 bases, with 19 bases between them. The germline CDR1 and CDR2 sequences are SQVTM and ANQGSEA. In DNA form, the CDR3 reads TGCAGCGTCACCCATGGACGGGGAATCAACACTGAAGCTTTCTTT. Translating it yields CSVTHGRGINTEAFF.

V and J are TRBV7-9 and TRBJ2-1; perhaps TRBD1 as D (6 bases). CDR3 length equals 15 residues. V lost 2 bases, J lost 12 bases, and 20 bases lay in between. The germline CDR1 and CDR2 sequences are SEHNR and FQNEAQ (reference sequence). The CDR3 sequence is CASSLSRTALSGQFF. CDR3 bases: TGTGCCAGCAGCTTAAGCCGGACAGCACTTTCGGGGCAGTTCTTC.

About this clone itself: Other DNA sequences within the sample encode an identical CDR3. V usage is TRBV27 and J usage is TRBJ2-1; D remains ambiguous. The CDR3 is 12 residues long. The ends were cut back, 2 bases at V and 8 bases at J, with 7 bases in the middle. The germline CDR1 and CDR2 sequences are MNHEY and SMNVEV (reference sequence). The CDR3 coding sequence is TGTGCCAGCAGTTTACGAGGCTATGAGCAGTTCTTC. This encodes CASSLRGYEQFF.

The chain uses TRBV9 and TRBJ1-1; TRBD1 aligns across 12 bases. V gave up 1 base and J gave up 3 bases; unmatched junction bases: 13. Germline-derived CDR1 and CDR2 are SGDLS and YYNGEE. The CDR3 runs to 19 residues. In nucleotides, the CDR3 is TGTGCCAGCAGCGTAAGCGTCGGAGGGACAGGGGGCACGGACACTGAAGCTTTCTTT. Its protein is CASSVSVGGTGGTDTEAFF.

The chain is built from TRBV7-3 and TRBJ2-4; maybe TRBD1 (6 bases). The CDR3 contains 13 residues. The germline CDR1 and CDR2 sequences are SGHTA and FQGTGA. Trimming removed 2 bases from V and 14 bases from J, with 16 bases in between. The DNA of the CDR3 is TGTGCCAGCAGCTTACCGGAACAGGGTTCCGAGTACTTC. Translated, it gives CASSLPEQGSEYF. Variable domain in full (rest from reference TRBV7-3 and TRBJ2-4): GAGVSQTPSNKVTEKGKYVELRCDPISGHTALYWYRQSLGQGPEFLIYFQGTGAADDSGLPNDRFFAVRPEGSVSTLKIQRTERGDSAVYLCASSLPEQGSEYFGAGTRLSVL.

J is TRBJ1-2 and V is TRBV28; perhaps TRBD1 as D (6 bases). Germline lookup yields CDR1 MDHEN and CDR2 SYDVKM. The CDR3 loop spans 13 amino acids. Trimming left V 7 bases short and J 4 bases short, with 13 bases between. CDR3 region: CASISGEGYGYTF. CDR3 nucleotide sequence: TGTGCCAGCATCTCAGGGGAGGGCTATGGCTACACCTTC.

The V and J genes are TRBV9 and TRBJ2-1; D may be TRBD2 (6 bases). The CDR3 is 14 residues long. In germline, CDR1 is SGDLS, CDR2 YYNGEE. V shed 0 bases and J shed 8 bases, with 12 bases lying between them. The CDR3 DNA reads TGTGCCAGCAGCGTAGCCGGTTGGGAGGATGAGCAGTTCTTC. Translated: CASSVAGWEDEQFF.

This chain uses TRBV24-1 with TRBJ2-5; D may be TRBD1 (7 bases). CDR3 length: 16 amino acids. CDR1 and CDR2 from the germline V gene are KGHDR and SFDVKD. V lost 5 bases and J lost 4, with 19 bases in between. CDR3: CATSGSGTAGGETQYF. The CDR3 DNA sequence: TGTGCCACCAGTGGGTCTGGGACAGCCGGGGGAGAGACCCAGTACTTC.

This chain joins TRBV7-9 and TRBJ2-1; 8 bases match TRBD2. Losses at the gene ends were 3 bases for V and 0 bases for J; bases not matched to a gene: 7. The CDR3 runs 17 residues. Per germline, CDR1 SEHNR and CDR2 FQNEAQ (reference sequence). The CDR3 DNA reads TGTGCCAGCAGCTTCCCACTAAGCGGGAGCTCCTACAATGAGCAGTTCTTC. Translating gives CASSFPLSGSSYNEQFF.

The chain joins TRBV28 to TRBJ1-4; 7 bases map to TRBD1. This CDR3 comprises 14 residues. Germline values: CDR1 MDHEN, CDR2 SYDVKM. The ends lost 6 bases at V and 1 base at J; junction bases unmatched: 2. CDR3: CASRSGGTNEKLFF. DNA of the CDR3: TGTGCCAGCAGATCAGGGGGAACTAATGAAAAACTGTTTTTT.

The chain employs TRBV18 and TRBJ2-1; 12 bases fit TRBD2. J lost 7 bases, V lost 0 bases, and 1 base had no gene match. Per the germline V gene, CDR1 is KGHSH and CDR2 is LQKENI. The CDR3 totals 15 residues. CDR3 DNA sequence: TGTGCCAGCTCACCACCCGGACTAGCGGGAAATGAGCAGTTCTTC. Protein: CASSPPGLAGNEQFF.

This rearrangement joins TRBV4-1 to TRBJ1-3; 8 positions match TRBD1. Germline CDR1 reads MGHRA; CDR2 reads YSYEKL. V lost 5 bases and J lost 0; bases outside the gene matches: 6. The CDR3 spans 16 residues. The chain's CDR3 is CASSTRDRSSGNTIYF. Written as DNA, the CDR3 is TGCGCCAGCAGCACGCGGGACAGGAGCTCTGGAAACACCATATATTTT.

The J gene is TRBJ1-2, the V gene TRBV19; 7 bases map to TRBD1. Germline CDR1 reads LNHDA; CDR2 reads SQIVND (reference sequence). The V gene end was trimmed by 1 base and the J gene end by 2 bases; junction bases not matched to a gene: 7. CDR3 length equals 16 residues. CDR3: CASSIGGTAENYGYTF. CDR3 sequence (DNA): TGTGCCAGTAGTATAGGGGGGACAGCGGAAAACTATGGCTACACCTTC.

The V call is TRBV5-5, the J call TRBJ1-4; 8 bases are a match to TRBD1. J lost 7 bases, V lost 0 bases, and 5 bases had no gene match. Germline CDR1 reads SGHKS; CDR2 reads YYEKEE (reference sequence). The length of the CDR3 is 15 residues. As DNA, the CDR3 is TGTGCCAGCAGCTTGGACAGGGGGATGTTTGAAAAACTGTTTTTT. Amino acids: CASSLDRGMFEKLFF.

The chain recombines TRBV30 with TRBJ1-5; weak D call: TRBD1 (6 bases). Germline V gene sequence: CDR1 GTSNPN, CDR2 SVGIG (reference sequence). Deletions cut 3 bases from V and 0 bases from J, with 30 bases between. This CDR3 spans 21 amino acids. The CDR3 protein is CAWRLGTRSPRATISNQPQHF. In DNA, the CDR3 is TGTGCCTGGAGGCTCGGGACAAGGAGTCCCAGGGCGACTATTAGCAATCAGCCCCAGCATTTT.

The V gene is TRBV11-2, the J gene TRBJ2-7, with TRBD2 identical over 7 bases. The CDR3 length is 16 residues. The germline V gene encodes CDR1 SGHAT and CDR2 FQNNGV. With V trimmed by 6 bases and J by 0 bases, 11 bases remained unmatched. The CDR3 loop reads CASRRSWRGISYEQYF. Here the CDR3 DNA reads TGTGCCAGCAGGCGTTCCTGGCGGGGGATCTCCTACGAGCAGTACTTC.

This chain uses TRBV7-9 with TRBJ2-7; the D is unclear. Germline V gene sequence: CDR1 SEHNR, CDR2 FQNEAQ (reference sequence). CDR3 length: 14 residues. V was pared by 2 bases and J by 1 base, with 9 bases between. CDR3 in DNA: TGTGCCAGCAGCTTAAACGTGCAGTCCTACGAGCAGTACTTC. Translated: CASSLNVQSYEQYF.

This clone was seen a handful of times. This chain joins TRBV30 and TRBJ1-2, with D unclear. Deletions cut 2 bases from V and 6 bases from J, with 7 bases between. This CDR3 has 11 amino acids. Germline lookup yields CDR1 GTSNPN and CDR2 SVGIG (reference sequence). The CDR3 region is CAWSSNNGYTF. DNA for the CDR3: TGTGCCTGGAGTTCCAACAATGGCTACACCTTC.